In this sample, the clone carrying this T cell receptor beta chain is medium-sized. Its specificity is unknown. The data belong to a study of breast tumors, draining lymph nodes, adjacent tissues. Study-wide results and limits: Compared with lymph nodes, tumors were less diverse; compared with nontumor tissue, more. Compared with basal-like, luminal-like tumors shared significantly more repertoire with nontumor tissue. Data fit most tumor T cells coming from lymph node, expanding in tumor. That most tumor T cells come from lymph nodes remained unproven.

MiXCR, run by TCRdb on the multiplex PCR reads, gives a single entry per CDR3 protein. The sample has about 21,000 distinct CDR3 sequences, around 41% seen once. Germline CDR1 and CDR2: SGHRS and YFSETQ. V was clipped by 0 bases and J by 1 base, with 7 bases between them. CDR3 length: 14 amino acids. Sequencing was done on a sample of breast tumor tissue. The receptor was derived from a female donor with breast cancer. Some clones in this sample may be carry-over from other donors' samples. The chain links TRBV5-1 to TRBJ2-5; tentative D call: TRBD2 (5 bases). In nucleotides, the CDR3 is TGCGCCAGCAGCTTGGCCGGGATCCAAGAGACCCAGTACTTC. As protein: CASSLAGIQETQYF.